Each of the 2 T cell receptor beta chains below was sequenced from the same sample in a study of blood T cell repertoires in COVID-19. Some clones are missing from TCRdb's copy, which holds only in-frame ones; the method was immunoSEQ multiplex PCR. The sample records 100,000 or so clones, 80% to 90% being singletons. Sequencing was done on a sample of peripheral blood. Receptor source: a human donor in a cohort sampled during active COVID-19.

V and J are TRBV9 and TRBJ1-6, with TRBD1 as a possible D gene (5 bases). CDR3 length equals 14 residues. Trimming took 3 bases from V and 5 from J, leaving 9 bases between them. From germline, CDR1 is SGDLS and CDR2 YYNGEE. This CDR3 reads CASSDRSDNSPLHF. The CDR3 DNA reads TGTGCCAGCAGCGACAGGTCGGATAATTCACCCCTCCACTTT.

V usage is TRBV6-5 and J usage is TRBJ1-6; 7 bases map to TRBD1. This CDR3 is 15 amino acids long. V lost 3 bases to trimming and J lost 8 bases; unmatched junction nucleotides: 7. Germline V gene sequence: CDR1 MNHEY, CDR2 SVGAGI. CDR3 sequence (DNA): TGTGCCAGCAGTTATCAACAGGGGAAGCATTCACCCCTCCACTTT. Translated, it gives CASSYQQGKHSPLHF.